A selection of T cell receptor beta chains follows, all from one sample in a study of T cell responses to AZD1222 COVID-19 vaccine. This table comes from immunoSEQ multiplex PCR, and its TCRdb copy is limited to in-frame clones, with some not included. The data hold tens of thousands of clones, with approximately 90% observed a single time. The starting material was peripheral blood, obtained on day 0 of AZD1222 vaccination. The receptors derive from an adult in good health. Both conserved end residues are part of each CDR3. The order of the fields is CDR3 protein, CDR3 DNA, CDR3 length, J gene, clone size, D gene, V gene. A D gene is named only where the DNA matches it firmly. The size entry is marked missing in some rows and otherwise reads once, few, many or a size class.

cdr3_aa: CASSLDGRGLEQFF
cdr3_nt: TGCGCCAGCAGCTTGGACGGCAGGGGGCTTGAGCAGTTCTTC
cdr3_length: 14
j_call: TRBJ2-1
clone_size: .
d_call: TRBD1
v_call: TRBV5-1

cdr3_aa: CASSFAGTTEAFF
cdr3_nt: TGCGCCAGCAGCTTTGCAGGGACCACTGAAGCTTTCTTT
cdr3_length: 13
j_call: TRBJ1-1
clone_size: .
d_call: .
v_call: TRBV5-1

cdr3_aa: CASRADRSSNQPQHF
cdr3_nt: TGTGCCAGCAGAGCTGACAGGAGTAGCAATCAGCCCCAGCATTTT
cdr3_length: 15
j_call: TRBJ1-5
clone_size: .
d_call: .
v_call: TRBV6-5

cdr3_aa: CASSQGGRVGSHEQFF
cdr3_nt: TGTGCCAGCAGCCAAGGGGGCAGGGTGGGAAGCCATGAGCAGTTCTTC
cdr3_length: 16
j_call: TRBJ2-1
clone_size: .
d_call: .
v_call: TRBV3-1/TRBV3-2

cdr3_aa: CASSLVQDSNQPQHF
cdr3_nt: TGTGCCAGCAGCTTAGTCCAGGATAGCAATCAGCCCCAGCATTTT
cdr3_length: 15
j_call: TRBJ1-5
clone_size: .
d_call: .
v_call: TRBV7-2

cdr3_aa: CASSLGEDSARGGYTF
cdr3_nt: TGTGCCAGCAGCTTAGGGGAGGACAGTGCCAGGGGTGGCTACACCTTC
cdr3_length: 16
j_call: TRBJ1-2
clone_size: .
d_call: .
v_call: TRBV7-9

cdr3_aa: CASSPNTGEGTGELFF
cdr3_nt: TGTGCCAGCTCACCAAACACCGGGGAGGGAACCGGGGAGCTGTTTTTT
cdr3_length: 16
j_call: TRBJ2-2
clone_size: .
d_call: TRBD2
v_call: TRBV18

cdr3_aa: CASSTRRIPGNTIYF
cdr3_nt: TGCGCCAGCAGTACTAGGAGGATCCCTGGAAACACCATATATTTT
cdr3_length: 15
j_call: TRBJ1-3
clone_size: .
d_call: .
v_call: TRBV4-3

cdr3_aa: CASSLDSNTEAFF
cdr3_nt: TGCGCCAGCAGCTTGGACAGCAACACTGAAGCTTTCTTT
cdr3_length: 13
j_call: TRBJ1-1
clone_size: .
d_call: .
v_call: TRBV5-1

cdr3_aa: CASREKQGSYGYTF
cdr3_nt: TGCGCCAGCAGGGAAAAACAGGGGAGCTATGGCTACACCTTC
cdr3_length: 14
j_call: TRBJ1-2
clone_size: .
d_call: TRBD1
v_call: TRBV5-1

cdr3_aa: CASRGGSLGTGELFF
cdr3_nt: TGTGCCAGCAGAGGGGGGTCGTTAGGCACCGGGGAGCTGTTTTTT
cdr3_length: 15
j_call: TRBJ2-2
clone_size: once
d_call: .
v_call: TRBV2

cdr3_aa: CASSIQGPGPQHF
cdr3_nt: TGTGCCAGCAGTATACAGGGCCCAGGGCCCCAGCATTTT
cdr3_length: 13
j_call: TRBJ1-5
clone_size: .
d_call: .
v_call: TRBV12-3/TRBV12-4

cdr3_aa: CASSPDRNTGELFF
cdr3_nt: TGTGCCAGTAGCCCGGACAGGAACACCGGGGAGCTGTTTTTT
cdr3_length: 14
j_call: TRBJ2-2
clone_size: .
d_call: .
v_call: TRBV19

cdr3_aa: CASSGQGGHTEAFF
cdr3_nt: TGTGCCAGCAGTGGACAGGGAGGGCACACTGAAGCTTTCTTT
cdr3_length: 14
j_call: TRBJ1-1
clone_size: .
d_call: TRBD1
v_call: TRBV6-2/TRBV6-3

cdr3_aa: CASSEGTRRETQYF
cdr3_nt: TGTGCCAGCAGTGAAGGAACCCGCCGCGAGACCCAGTACTTC
cdr3_length: 14
j_call: TRBJ2-5
clone_size: .
d_call: .
v_call: TRBV2

cdr3_aa: CASRGHYNEQFF
cdr3_nt: TGTGCCAGCAGGGGCCACTACAATGAGCAGTTCTTC
cdr3_length: 12
j_call: TRBJ2-1
clone_size: .
d_call: .
v_call: TRBV25-1

cdr3_aa: CASRPGGQAEAFF
cdr3_nt: TGTGCCAGCAGGCCAGGGGGGCAGGCTGAAGCTTTCTTT
cdr3_length: 13
j_call: TRBJ1-1
clone_size: few
d_call: TRBD1
v_call: TRBV12-3/TRBV12-4